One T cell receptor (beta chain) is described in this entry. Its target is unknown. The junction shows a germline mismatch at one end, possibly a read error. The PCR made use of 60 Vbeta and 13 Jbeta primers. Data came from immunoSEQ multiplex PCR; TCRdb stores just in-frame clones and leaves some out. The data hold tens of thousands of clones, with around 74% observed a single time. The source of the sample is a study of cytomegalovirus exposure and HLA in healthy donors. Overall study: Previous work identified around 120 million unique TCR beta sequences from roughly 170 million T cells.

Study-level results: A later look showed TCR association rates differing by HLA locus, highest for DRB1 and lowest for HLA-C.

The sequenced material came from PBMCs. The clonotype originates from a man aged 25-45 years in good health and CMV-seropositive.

DNA for the CDR3: TGTTCCAGCAGCTCCTACCGGGAACAGGGTAATGAAAAACTGTTTTTT. It yields the protein CSSSSYREQGNEKLFF. The rearrangement uses TRBV7-9 and TRBJ1-4; TRBD1 might be the D (6 bases). Germline loops: CDR1 SEHNR, CDR2 FQNEAQ (reference sequence). The CDR3 totals 16 residues.